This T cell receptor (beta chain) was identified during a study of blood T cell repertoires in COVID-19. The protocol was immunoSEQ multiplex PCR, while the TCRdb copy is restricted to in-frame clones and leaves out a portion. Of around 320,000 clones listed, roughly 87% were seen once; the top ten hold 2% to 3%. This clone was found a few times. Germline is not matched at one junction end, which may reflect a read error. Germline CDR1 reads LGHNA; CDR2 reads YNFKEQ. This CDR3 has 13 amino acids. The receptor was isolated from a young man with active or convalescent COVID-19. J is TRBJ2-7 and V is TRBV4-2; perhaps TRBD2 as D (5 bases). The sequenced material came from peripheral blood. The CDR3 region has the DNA TGTGCCAGCAGCCGGACTCGCTCCTCCGAGCAGTACTTC. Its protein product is CASSRTRSSEQYF.